This paragraph reports one TCR beta chain. Antigen specificity is unknown. The CDR3 has 14 amino acids. V dropped 5 bases and J dropped 5; count of bases not matched to a gene: 8. Germline assignment: CDR1 MDHEN and CDR2 SYDVKM. This record belongs to a study of beta chain features in type 1 diabetes. Study-wide context: Patients were similar to healthy donors in age and gender (as well as in cell yields).

Study-wide findings and caveats: Moderate yet significant TCRB CDR3 shortening was seen in Type 1 diabetes patients in all four CD4+ subsets.

Every isolated RNA sample was fully reverse transcribed, so sequencing captured expressed TCRB transcripts. TCRdb's copy holds only in-frame clones and misses some; the assay was immunoSEQ multiplex PCR. The sample has about 370,000 clones; 8.5% to 10% are singletons. This chain connects TRBV28 to TRBJ1-2; 7 bases fit TRBD1. The material sequenced was central memory CD4+ T cells from blood. This sequence originates from a man aged 25 to 40 with type 1 diabetes. The CDR3 DNA is TGTGCCAGCAGTCGGGACAGTAAAGGGTATGGCTACACCTTC. Translating it yields CASSRDSKGYGYTF.